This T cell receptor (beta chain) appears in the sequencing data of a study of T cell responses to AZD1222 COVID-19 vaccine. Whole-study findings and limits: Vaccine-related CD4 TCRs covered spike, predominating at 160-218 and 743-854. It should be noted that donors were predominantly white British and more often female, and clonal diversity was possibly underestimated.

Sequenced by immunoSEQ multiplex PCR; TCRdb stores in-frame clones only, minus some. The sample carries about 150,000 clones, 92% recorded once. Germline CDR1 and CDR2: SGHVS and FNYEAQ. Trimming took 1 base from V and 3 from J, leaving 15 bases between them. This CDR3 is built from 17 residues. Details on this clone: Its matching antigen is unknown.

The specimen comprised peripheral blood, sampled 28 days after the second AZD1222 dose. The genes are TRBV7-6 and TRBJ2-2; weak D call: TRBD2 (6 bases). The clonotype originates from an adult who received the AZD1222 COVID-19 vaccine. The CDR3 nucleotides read TGTGCCAGCAGCTTAGGAGGCGGGAACCGCTACACCGGGGAGCTGTTTTTT. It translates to CASSLGGGNRYTGELFF.